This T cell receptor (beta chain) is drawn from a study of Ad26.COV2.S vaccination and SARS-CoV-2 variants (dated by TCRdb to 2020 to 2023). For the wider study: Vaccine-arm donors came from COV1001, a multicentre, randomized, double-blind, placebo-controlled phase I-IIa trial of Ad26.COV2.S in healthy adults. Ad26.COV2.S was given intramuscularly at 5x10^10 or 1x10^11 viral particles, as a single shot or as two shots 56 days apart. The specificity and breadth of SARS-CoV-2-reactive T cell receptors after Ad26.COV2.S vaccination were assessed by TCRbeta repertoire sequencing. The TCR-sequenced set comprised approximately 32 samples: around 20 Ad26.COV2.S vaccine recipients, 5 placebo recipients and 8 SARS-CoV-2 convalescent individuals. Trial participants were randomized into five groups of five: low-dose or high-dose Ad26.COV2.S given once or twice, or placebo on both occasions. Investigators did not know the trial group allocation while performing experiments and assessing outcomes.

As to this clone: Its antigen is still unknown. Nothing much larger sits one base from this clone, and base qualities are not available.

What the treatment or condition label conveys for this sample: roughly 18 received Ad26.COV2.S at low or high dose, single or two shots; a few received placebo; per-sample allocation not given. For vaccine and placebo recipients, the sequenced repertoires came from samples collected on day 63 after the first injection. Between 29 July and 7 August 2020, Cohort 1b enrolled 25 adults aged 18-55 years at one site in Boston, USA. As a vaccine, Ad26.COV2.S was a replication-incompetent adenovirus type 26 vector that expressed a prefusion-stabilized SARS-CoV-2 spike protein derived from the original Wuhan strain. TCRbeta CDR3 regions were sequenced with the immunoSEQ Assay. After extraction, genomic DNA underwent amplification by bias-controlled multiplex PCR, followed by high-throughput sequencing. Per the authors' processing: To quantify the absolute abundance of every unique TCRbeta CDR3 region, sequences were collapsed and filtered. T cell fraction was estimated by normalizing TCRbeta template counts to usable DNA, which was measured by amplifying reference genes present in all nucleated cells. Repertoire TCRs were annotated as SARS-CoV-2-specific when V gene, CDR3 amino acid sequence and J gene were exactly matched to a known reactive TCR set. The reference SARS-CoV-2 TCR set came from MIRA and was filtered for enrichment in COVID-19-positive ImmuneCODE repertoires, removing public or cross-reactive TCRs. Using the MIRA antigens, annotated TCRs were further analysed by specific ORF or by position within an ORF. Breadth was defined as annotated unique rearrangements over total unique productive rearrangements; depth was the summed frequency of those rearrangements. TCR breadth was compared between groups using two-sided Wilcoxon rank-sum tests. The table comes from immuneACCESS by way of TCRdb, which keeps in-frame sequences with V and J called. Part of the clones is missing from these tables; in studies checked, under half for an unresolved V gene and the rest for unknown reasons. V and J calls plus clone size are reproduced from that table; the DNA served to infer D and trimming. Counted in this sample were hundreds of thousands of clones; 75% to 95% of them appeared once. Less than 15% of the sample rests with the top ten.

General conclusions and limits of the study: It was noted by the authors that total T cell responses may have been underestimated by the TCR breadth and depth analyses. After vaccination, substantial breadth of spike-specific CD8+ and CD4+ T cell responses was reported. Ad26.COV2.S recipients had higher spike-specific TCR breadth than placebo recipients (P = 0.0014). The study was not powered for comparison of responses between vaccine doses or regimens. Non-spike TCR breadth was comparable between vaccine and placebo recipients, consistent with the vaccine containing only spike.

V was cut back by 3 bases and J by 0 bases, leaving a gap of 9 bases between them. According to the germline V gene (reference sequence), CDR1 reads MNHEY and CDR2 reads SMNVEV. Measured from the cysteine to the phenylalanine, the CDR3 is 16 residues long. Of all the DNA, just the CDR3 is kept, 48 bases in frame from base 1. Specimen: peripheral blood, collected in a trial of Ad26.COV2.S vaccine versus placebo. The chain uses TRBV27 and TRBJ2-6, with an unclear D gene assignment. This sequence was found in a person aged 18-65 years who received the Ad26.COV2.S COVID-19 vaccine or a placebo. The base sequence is TGTGCCAGCAGTTTGGTGCGTCCCTCTGGGGCCAACGTCCTGACTTTC. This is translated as CASSLVRPSGANVLTF.